What follows are 27 T cell receptor beta chains derived from one specimen sequenced in a study of blood T cell repertoires in COVID-19. Assay used: immunoSEQ multiplex PCR; TCRdb lists only in-frame clones, some missing. The sample lists 450,000 to 600,000 clones; about 85% were seen once. The specimen was PBMCs or T cells enriched from blood (not recorded which). Receptor source: a woman in her late teens or twenties who had recovered from COVID-19.

The chain recombines TRBV5-8 with TRBJ1-2; weak D call: TRBD1 (6 bases). CDR3 length: 14 amino acids. Per the germline V gene, CDR1 is SGHTS and CDR2 is YDEGEE. V lost 3 bases, J lost 6 bases, and 15 bases lay in between. The CDR3 loop reads CASSYRVDRDGYTF. The CDR3 coding sequence is TGTGCCAGCAGCTACAGGGTGGATCGGGATGGCTACACCTTC. The full variable domain, rest sourced from reference TRBV5-8 and TRBJ1-2, is EAGVTQSPTHLIKTRGQQATLRCSPISGHTSVYWYQQALGLGLQFLLWYDEGEERNRGNFPPRFSGRQFPNYSSELNVNALELEDSALYLCASSYRVDRDGYTFGSGTRLTVV.

The gene calls are TRBV7-8 and TRBJ1-1, with D tentatively TRBD1 (6 bases). This CDR3 contains 14 residues. Trimming took 1 base from V and 3 from J, leaving 9 bases between them. CDR1 is SGHVS and CDR2 is FQNEAQ in the germline V gene. CDR3 loop: CASSLVQGDTEAFF. The DNA for the CDR3 is TGTGCCAGCAGCTTAGTACAGGGTGACACTGAAGCTTTCTTT.

The chain couples TRBV15 to TRBJ2-2, with 8 bases that match TRBD1. V dropped 3 bases and J dropped 4; count of bases not matched to a gene: 10. Per the germline V gene, CDR1 is LNHNV and CDR2 is YYDKDF (reference sequence). The CDR3 consists of 17 residues. The CDR3 DNA reads TGTGCCACCAGCAGGGAAAGGGGGACAGGAGTCACCGGGGAGCTGTTTTTT. This codes for CATSRERGTGVTGELFF.

The chain recombines TRBV6-1 with TRBJ2-2, with D tentatively TRBD1 (6 bases). Germline V lookup: CDR1 MNHNS, CDR2 SASEGT. The CDR3 is 15 amino acids. V was pared by 2 bases and J by 5 bases, with 12 bases between. The CDR3, as DNA: TGTGCCAGCAGTGAATGGTATCAGGGGACCGGGGAGCTGTTTTTT. Amino acids: CASSEWYQGTGELFF.

The chain recombines TRBV4-1 with TRBJ1-2; possibly TRBD1 for D (5 bases). Trimming removed 0 bases from V and 6 bases from J, with 14 bases in between. CDR3 size: 15 residues. Per the germline V gene, CDR1 is MGHRA and CDR2 is YSYEKL. The CDR3 sequence is CASSQESAGGNGYTF. The CDR3, as DNA: TGCGCCAGCAGCCAAGAGTCTGCCGGGGGGAATGGCTACACCTTC.

The chain has TRBV7-9 and TRBJ1-4, with D possibly TRBD1 on 6 matching bases. CDR3 length: 15 amino acids. With 1 base removed from V and 5 bases from J, the gap between germline ends came to 11 bases. Germline V gene lookup returns CDR1 SEHNR and CDR2 FQNEAQ (reference sequence). The CDR3 sequence: CASSLGPQGNEKLFF. CDR3 sequence (DNA): TGTGCCAGCAGCTTAGGGCCCCAGGGGAATGAAAAACTGTTTTTT.

The chain carries TRBV4-1 and TRBJ1-1; 8 bases are a match to TRBD1. J gave up 0 bases and V 1 base, and 16 bases lay outside the gene matches. CDR3 length: 20 amino acids. Germline CDR1 is MGHRA and CDR2 is YSYEKL. CDR3 sequence: CASSQGTGRGLRTLNTEAFF. CDR3 nucleotides: TGCGCCAGCAGCCAAGGGACAGGGAGAGGGCTAAGGACCCTGAACACTGAAGCTTTCTTT.

This rearrangement joins TRBV18 to TRBJ1-4, with 7 bases aligning to TRBD1. J lost 7 bases, V lost 3 bases, and 11 bases had no gene match. The CDR3 consists of 16 residues. The V gene's germline CDR1 is KGHSH and CDR2 LQKENI. The CDR3 loop reads CASSPPLAGGSEKLFF. The CDR3 bases are TGTGCCAGCTCACCTCCTCTGGCAGGGGGAAGTGAAAAACTGTTTTTT.

The chain couples TRBV24-1 to TRBJ2-6; D uncertain. V was clipped by 1 base and J by 4 bases, with 7 bases between them. The CDR3 sequence is 15 residues long. Germline V gene data show CDR1 as KGHDR and CDR2 as SFDVKD. The CDR3 region is CATSDFPRGANVLTF. The CDR3 DNA is TGTGCCACCAGTGATTTCCCCAGGGGGGCCAACGTCCTGACTTTC.

The chain recombines TRBV29-1 with TRBJ2-5; D possibly corresponds to TRBD1 (6 bases). In germline, CDR1 is SQVTM, CDR2 ANQGSEA. The CDR3 covers 13 residues. The germline V and J ends were trimmed by 7 bases and 4 bases, with 16 bases remaining between them. CDR3: CSGFVGAGETQYF. The CDR3 coding sequence is TGCAGCGGGTTTGTGGGGGCTGGAGAGACCCAGTACTTC.

This chain uses TRBV7-9 with TRBJ1-5; maybe TRBD1 (6 bases). The CDR3 contains 17 residues. CDR1 and CDR2 (germline): SEHNR, FQNEAQ (reference sequence). V lost 1 base and J 4 bases, leaving 17 bases between the germline ends. The CDR3 protein is CASSLGLKQGLNQPQHF. DNA for the CDR3: TGTGCCAGCAGCTTAGGACTAAAACAGGGCCTTAATCAGCCCCAGCATTTT. The whole variable domain, remainder taken from reference TRBV7-9 and TRBJ1-5, is DTGVSQNPRHKITKRGQNVTFRCDPISEHNRLYWYRQTLGQGPEFLTYFQNEAQLEKSRLLSDRFSAERPKGSFSTLEIQRTEQGDSAMYLCASSLGLKQGLNQPQHFGDGTRLSIL.

Note on this clone: This same CDR3 is encoded by further DNA sequences in the sample. V gene TRBV7-2 combines with J gene TRBJ1-3; D unresolved. Per the germline V gene, CDR1 is SGHTA and CDR2 is FQGNSA. V lost 4 bases and J lost 4, with 8 bases in between. The CDR3 loop spans 13 amino acids. Here the CDR3 DNA reads TGTGCCAGCAGCTCGGGGAGGGGAAACACCATATATTTT. Its translation is CASSSGRGNTIYF.

The V gene is TRBV4-1, the J gene TRBJ2-2, with D perhaps matching TRBD1 (6 bases). Germline CDR1 is MGHRA and CDR2 is YSYEKL. This CDR3 contains 15 residues. V lost 4 bases and J lost 4, with 13 bases in between. CDR3 residues: CASSPLGQRTGELFF. The CDR3 DNA reads TGCGCCAGCAGCCCCCTTGGACAGCGCACCGGGGAGCTGTTTTTT.

This chain joins TRBV5-1 and TRBJ2-7; 7 bases are shared with TRBD1. This CDR3 is 14 amino acids long. After removal of 0 bases from V and 3 bases from J, the junction contained 3 bases not matched to a gene. Germline CDR1 SGHRS, CDR2 YFSETQ. CDR3 DNA: TGCGCCAGCAGCTTGGAGGCAGGGGGCTACGAGCAGTACTTC. Protein sequence: CASSLEAGGYEQYF.

The table lists this clone with a few counts. V and J are TRBV7-9 and TRBJ2-7; TRBD1 agrees at 7 bases. J was trimmed by 7 bases and V by 5 bases; bases with no gene match: 8. The CDR3 has 13 residues. Looked up from germline, CDR1 is SEHNR and CDR2 is FQNEAQ (reference sequence). CDR3 region: CASSPRQGREQYF. The DNA for the CDR3 is TGTGCCAGCAGCCCCCGACAGGGAAGGGAGCAGTACTTC.

The chain combines TRBV4-1 with TRBJ2-7, with D unresolved. Germline V gene data show CDR1 as MGHRA and CDR2 as YSYEKL. The CDR3 contains 14 residues. Between the trimmed V and J ends, which lost 7 bases and 2 bases, there was a span of 15 bases. The CDR3 loop is CASTPVHGAYEQYF. The CDR3 nucleotides read TGCGCCAGCACCCCCGTACACGGAGCCTACGAGCAGTACTTC.

This chain connects TRBV7-8 to TRBJ2-1; D is ambiguous. Germline V lookup: CDR1 SGHVS, CDR2 FQNEAQ. The V end was cut by 1 base, the J end by 1 base, with 8 bases between. The CDR3 runs 15 residues. The CDR3 DNA sequence: TGTGCCAGCAGCTTAGATCGGGTATCCTACAATGAGCAGTTCTTC. Protein product: CASSLDRVSYNEQFF.

This clone was observed once. The chain combines TRBV12-5 with TRBJ2-1; TRBD2 matches at 9 bases. Germline V lookup: CDR1 LGHNT, CDR2 FRNRAP. The length of the CDR3 is 18 residues. J gave up 6 bases and V 4 bases, and 16 bases lay outside the gene matches. CDR3 residues: CASGSLPSFSGSRNEQFF. The CDR3 nucleotides are TGTGCTAGTGGTTCCCTCCCATCCTTTAGCGGGAGCCGCAATGAGCAGTTCTTC.

V usage is TRBV11-2 and J usage is TRBJ1-3; D unresolved. This CDR3 contains 14 residues. V was cut by 5 bases and J by 3 bases, with 11 bases left in between. Germline loops: CDR1 SGHAT, CDR2 FQNNGV. The CDR3 region is CASSPQIFGNTIYF. CDR3 bases: TGTGCCAGCAGCCCGCAGATATTTGGAAACACCATATATTTT.

The rearrangement uses TRBV3-1 (or the pseudogene TRBV3-2) and TRBJ2-2; 7 bases match TRBD1. Trimming removed 6 bases from V and 2 bases from J; junction bases left unmatched: 9. Germline lookup yields CDR1 LGHDT and CDR2 YNNKEL (reference sequence). This CDR3 is 16 amino acids long. The CDR3 region has the DNA TGTGCCAGCAGTCGATTTGGACAGGAAAACACCGGGGAGCTGTTTTTT. Translation gives CASSRFGQENTGELFF.

Only one count was recorded for this clone. The gene calls are TRBV28 and TRBJ1-4; 8 bases fit TRBD1. CDR1 is MDHEN, CDR2 SYDVKM, per germline. There are 16 residues in the CDR3. V lost 7 bases to trimming and J lost 3 bases; unmatched junction nucleotides: 10. The CDR3 sequence: CASTFMLTGANEKLFF. The CDR3 nucleotides read TGTGCCAGCACCTTCATGTTGACAGGGGCTAATGAAAAACTGTTTTTT.

The rearrangement uses TRBV5-6 and TRBJ2-1; weak D call: TRBD1 (5 bases). Germline loops: CDR1 SGHDT, CDR2 YYEEEE. V gave up 0 bases and J gave up 3 bases, with 7 bases separating them. The CDR3 contains 14 residues. The CDR3 sequence: CASSLGQGYNEQFF. Here the CDR3 DNA reads TGTGCCAGCAGCTTGGGGCAGGGCTACAATGAGCAGTTCTTC.

The chain uses TRBV27 and TRBJ1-4; no firm D call. Germline V gene data show CDR1 as MNHEY and CDR2 as SMNVEV (reference sequence). The germline V and J ends were trimmed by 5 bases and 3 bases, with 16 bases remaining between them. There are 16 residues in the CDR3. The CDR3: CASSTGRREANEKLFF. In nucleotides, the CDR3 is TGTGCCAGCAGTACTGGGAGGAGGGAGGCTAATGAAAAACTGTTTTTT.

The J gene is TRBJ2-3, the V gene TRBV4-1, with TRBD2 identical over 8 bases. The CDR3 is 17 residues long. Losses at the gene ends were 0 bases for V and 2 bases for J; bases not matched to a gene: 7. The V gene's germline CDR1 is MGHRA and CDR2 YSYEKL. DNA for the CDR3: TGCGCCAGCAGCCAAGATAGAGCGGGGGAGATCACAGATACGCAGTATTTT. Protein: CASSQDRAGEITDTQYF.

The J gene is TRBJ2-1, the V gene TRBV10-3; 9 bases align to TRBD2. V lost 0 bases, J lost 7 bases, and 13 bases stayed unmatched. From germline, CDR1 is ENHRY and CDR2 SYGVKD. The CDR3 has 18 amino acids. CDR3 bases: TGTGCCATCAGTGAGTCGGGGGCTAGCGGGGCCTCCTGGAATGAGCAGTTCTTC. Encoded protein: CAISESGASGASWNEQFF.

The gene calls are TRBV11-3 and TRBJ2-7; D not certain. Trimming cost V 2 bases and J 2 bases, with 7 bases left between them. There are 13 residues in the CDR3. The germline V gene has CDR1 SGHNT and CDR2 YENEEA. The CDR3: CASSLSYTYEQYF. The CDR3, as DNA: TGTGCCAGCAGCTTAAGCTATACCTACGAGCAGTACTTC.

V usage is TRBV2 and J usage is TRBJ2-3; weak D call: TRBD1 (7 bases). V lost 3 bases and J 1 base, leaving 11 bases between the germline ends. CDR1 and CDR2 from the germline V gene are SNHLY and FYNNEI. This CDR3 has 15 amino acids. In nucleotides, the CDR3 is TGTGCCAGCAGTGAGGGAGGACAGGGCACAGATACGCAGTATTTT. Translated: CASSEGGQGTDTQYF.